This T cell receptor beta chain is drawn from a study of blood T cells in healthy people across ages. Findings of the study overall: When set beside aged donors, long-lived donors presented more naive CD4+ cells and higher diversity. Per million T cells, the diversity of TCR beta decreased roughly linearly as age advanced.

The sample providers were healthy Caucasian people from Russia, aged about 6 to 90. Each of the donors had around 9 milliliters of peripheral blood drawn into EDTA-treated Vacutainer tubes. The authors ran a second PCR of roughly 6 to 12 cycles using a sample-barcoded 5' primer and a J-beta primer mix. TCRdb redid the calling of the 5' RACE reads with MiXCR, one entry per CDR3 protein. The profile shows fewer than 2 million distinct CDR3 sequences, around 42% of them singletons. Looked up from germline, CDR1 is MDHEN and CDR2 is SYDVKM. There are 15 residues in the CDR3. Trimming stripped 6 bases from V and 2 bases from J, with 17 bases between. Comments on this clonotype: Its antigen is as yet unknown.

The sequenced material came from blood. This chain connects TRBV28 to TRBJ2-7; D may be TRBD2 (6 bases). The origin of this receptor is a human donor in good health. CDR3 coding DNA: TGTGCCAGCAGGCCTCCGACTAGTCCTACCTACGAGCAGTACTTC. It specifies CASRPPTSPTYEQYF. Full variable domain (missing parts from reference TRBV28 and TRBJ2-7): DVKVTQSSRYLVKRTGEKVFLECVQDMDHENMFWYRQDPGLGLRLIYFSYDVKMKEKGDIPEGYSVSREKKERFSLILESASTNQTSMYLCASRPPTSPTYEQYFGPGTRLTVT.